Below, 19 T cell receptor beta chains from the same sample are listed, as sequenced in a study of control samples from healthy donors and cancer patients. Some clones are missing from TCRdb's copy, which holds only in-frame ones; the method was immunoSEQ multiplex PCR. The sample has roughly 150,000 clones, roughly 92% seen once. Sequences were obtained from blood. The receptors originated from a man aged 50 to 59 in good health.

DNA of the CDR3: TGTGCCACCAGTGAGGCAGGGGCCGGGAATCAGCCCCAGCATTTT. This codes for CATSEAGAGNQPQHF. This chain joins TRBV24-1 and TRBJ1-5; a weak D match, TRBD1 (6 bases). This CDR3 comprises 15 residues. Trimming pared 4 bases from V and 4 bases from J, leaving 13 bases between. Per germline, CDR1 KGHDR and CDR2 SFDVKD.

This chain connects TRBV30 to TRBJ2-1, with D possibly being TRBD1 or TRBD2 (6 bases each). CDR3 length: 13 amino acids. Trimming cost V 5 bases and J 4 bases, with 12 bases left between them. CDR1 is GTSNPN, CDR2 SVGIG, per germline (reference sequence). CDR3 sequence: CAWGRGHYNEQFF. The CDR3 nucleotides read TGTGCCTGGGGTCGGGGGCATTACAATGAGCAGTTCTTC.

The chain joins TRBV19 to TRBJ2-5; D call uncertain. CDR1 LNHDA and CDR2 SQIVND come from the germline V gene (reference sequence). V lost 3 bases to trimming and J lost 5 bases, with 4 bases between them. This CDR3 spans 11 amino acids. The chain's CDR3 is CASSIAETQYF. The CDR3 DNA reads as TGTGCCAGTAGTATCGCGGAGACCCAGTACTTC.

V is TRBV6-1 and J is TRBJ2-7, with 9 bases fitting TRBD2. The CDR3 is 14 amino acids. CDR1 and CDR2 from the germline V gene are MNHNS and SASEGT. V trimming: 1 base; J trimming: 2 bases; junction bases outside the gene matches: 0. The CDR3 is CASSEVAGAYEQYF. CDR3 sequence (DNA): TGTGCCAGCAGTGAAGTAGCGGGAGCCTACGAGCAGTACTTC.

The CDR3 DNA sequence: TGTGCCAGCTCACCACGTAGCCATCCACTAGTGCCCGTCGTCCAAGAGACCCAGTACTTC. This sequence encodes CASSPRSHPLVPVVQETQYF. The chain links TRBV18 to TRBJ2-5; D perhaps matches TRBD2 (5 bases). CDR1 and CDR2 (germline): KGHSH, LQKENI. Trimming cost V 1 base and J 1 base, with 25 bases left between them. The CDR3 extends over 20 amino acids.

The J gene is TRBJ2-6, the V gene TRBV10-2; D unresolved. Germline values: CDR1 WSHSY, CDR2 SAAADI. The CDR3 is 15 residues long. The V gene lost 2 bases and the J gene lost 0 bases, with 5 bases spanning the gap. CDR3 loop: CASSEVSSGANVLTF. CDR3 nucleotide sequence: TGCGCCAGCAGTGAGGTATCCTCTGGGGCCAACGTCCTGACTTTC.

This chain connects TRBV28 to TRBJ1-1; 9 bases are shared with TRBD1. The CDR3 is 16 residues long. With 6 bases clipped from V and 0 bases from J, the junction kept 8 bases outside the gene matches. Germline V CDR1 and CDR2: MDHEN, SYDVKM. This CDR3 reads CASRQGAISVNTEAFF. The CDR3 nucleotides read TGTGCCAGCAGACAGGGGGCGATTTCCGTGAACACTGAAGCTTTCTTT.

The gene calls are TRBV7-8 and TRBJ1-1; 8 positions agree with TRBD1. The CDR3 length is 13 residues. Per germline, CDR1 SGHVS and CDR2 FQNEAQ. Trimming removed 5 bases from V and 5 bases from J; junction bases left unmatched: 4. The CDR3 DNA reads TGTGCCAGCAGCCCGGACAGGGAAACTGAAGCTTTCTTT. Translating it yields CASSPDRETEAFF.

This chain links TRBV5-3 with TRBJ1-1, with 7 bases that match TRBD1. TRBV5-3 is filed as an ORF, its function uncertain. The junction had 4 bases not matched to a gene; V was cut back by 2 bases and J by 3 bases. The CDR3 runs 14 residues. The CDR3 spells CARSFEQGYTEAFF. CDR3 sequence (DNA): TGTGCCAGAAGCTTCGAACAGGGGTACACTGAAGCTTTCTTT.

V gene TRBV28 combines with J gene TRBJ2-1; 11 bases fit TRBD2. The CDR3 covers 20 residues. Germline assignment: CDR1 MDHEN and CDR2 SYDVKM. Trimming cost V 5 bases and J 3 bases; bases outside gene matches: 18. CDR3 amino acids: CASSPRRGPSGRSIYNEQFF. CDR3 sequence (DNA): TGTGCCAGCAGTCCTAGGAGGGGGCCTAGCGGGAGGTCTATCTACAATGAGCAGTTCTTC.

The chain couples TRBV2 to TRBJ2-3; D not resolved. The CDR3 is made up of 13 amino acids. Per the germline V gene, CDR1 is SNHLY and CDR2 is FYNNEI. V lost 3 bases and J lost 2, with 6 bases in between. The CDR3 bases are TGTGCCAGCAGTGACGGCATCACAGATACGCAGTATTTT. Its protein is CASSDGITDTQYF.

On this clone itself: This specimen includes other DNA sequences encoding the same CDR3. V usage is TRBV5-1 and J usage is TRBJ2-2; D unresolved. The V gene lost 0 bases and the J gene lost 4 bases, with 4 bases spanning the gap. Germline CDR1 is SGHRS and CDR2 is YFSETQ. This CDR3 has 13 residues. The CDR3 spells CASSLGVTGELFF. The DNA of the CDR3 is TGCGCCAGCAGCTTGGGAGTCACCGGGGAGCTGTTTTTT. Together with reference TRBV5-1 and TRBJ2-2, the CDR3 gives the full variable domain: KAGVTQTPRYLIKTRGQQVTLSCSPISGHRSVSWYQQTPGQGLQFLFEYFSETQRNKGNFPGRFSGRQFSNSRSEMNVSTLELGDSALYLCASSLGVTGELFFGEGSRLTVL.

V is TRBV6-5 and J is TRBJ1-2, with 7 bases matching TRBD1. Germline V gene data show CDR1 as MNHEY and CDR2 as SVGAGI. Unmatched junction bases numbered 6, after V lost 0 bases and J lost 8 bases. The CDR3 spans 14 residues. In nucleotides, the CDR3 is TGTGCCAGCAGTTACTCGAAGGGGGCGGGAGGCTACACCTTC. Its translation: CASSYSKGAGGYTF.

The chain combines TRBV7-2 with TRBJ2-1; 8 nucleotides agree with TRBD1. The CDR3 sequence is 15 residues long. Trimming removed 4 bases from V and 0 bases from J; junction bases left unmatched: 2. Germline values: CDR1 SGHTA, CDR2 FQGNSA. CDR3 sequence: CASSWDRSSYNEQFF. The CDR3 DNA follows: TGTGCCAGCAGCTGGGACAGGAGCTCCTACAATGAGCAGTTCTTC.

The chain has TRBV7-9 and TRBJ1-2; tentatively, D is TRBD1 (6 bases). The germline gives CDR1 SEHNR, CDR2 FQNEAQ (reference sequence). V lost 5 bases and J lost 4, with 8 bases in between. The CDR3 length is 12 residues. The CDR3 nucleotides read TGTGCCAGCAGCGTGGACAGCTATGGCTACACCTTC. It codes for CASSVDSYGYTF. The full variable domain, its missing parts supplied by reference TRBV7-9 and TRBJ1-2, is DTGVSQNPRHKITKRGQNVTFRCDPISEHNRLYWYRQTLGQGPEFLTYFQNEAQLEKSRLLSDRFSAERPKGSFSTLEIQRTEQGDSAMYLCASSVDSYGYTFGSGTRLTVV.

The rearrangement links TRBV28 to TRBJ2-1; D may match TRBD1 or TRBD2 (5 bases each). V lost 5 bases and J 2 bases, leaving 10 bases between the germline ends. This CDR3 contains 14 residues. Germline V CDR1 and CDR2: MDHEN, SYDVKM. CDR3 sequence reads: CASSGTDPYNEQFF. CDR3 DNA: TGTGCCAGCAGTGGGACGGATCCCTACAATGAGCAGTTCTTC.

This chain connects TRBV7-9 to TRBJ2-3, with TRBD2 identical over 11 bases. With V trimmed by 5 bases and J by 4 bases, 5 bases remained unmatched. The CDR3 length is 15 residues. Germline assignment: CDR1 SEHNR and CDR2 FQNEAQ (reference sequence). The CDR3 is CASSPGTSGSDTQYF. The CDR3 nucleotides read TGTGCCAGCAGCCCCGGGACTAGCGGTTCAGATACGCAGTATTTT.

The chain carries TRBV5-4 and TRBJ2-3, with a weak D call TRBD2 (6 bases). The V gene lost 2 bases and the J gene lost 3 bases, with 13 bases spanning the gap. The CDR3 has 15 amino acids. Germline assignment: CDR1 SGHNT and CDR2 YYREEE (reference sequence). The CDR3 region is CASSLGTGGTDTQYF. The CDR3 bases are TGTGCCAGCAGCTTAGGGACTGGCGGAACAGATACGCAGTATTTT.

The genes are TRBV3-1 (or the pseudogene TRBV3-2) and TRBJ2-5, with 9 bases that match TRBD1. In germline, CDR1 is LGHDT, CDR2 YNNKEL (reference sequence). The CDR3 is made up of 15 amino acids. The trim removed 4 bases at V and 6 bases at J, leaving 9 bases unmatched. CDR3: CASSPRGQGGKTQYF. CDR3 coding DNA: TGTGCCAGCAGCCCGAGGGGACAGGGAGGGAAGACCCAGTACTTC.